This TCR beta chain was obtained from a study of stem cell transplantation in POMP-related autoinflammatory disease. Study-wide points: A trend toward lower repertoire diversity and greater clonality appeared in every analyzed T-cell subset of PRAID patients.

V gave up 5 bases and J gave up 0 bases; unmatched junction bases: 5. CDR3 length: 15 amino acids. CDR1 is SGHTA, CDR2 FQGNSA, per germline. Concerning this clone itself: Its matching antigen is unknown.

TCRdb keeps only in-frame clones here, not all; method: immunoSEQ multiplex PCR. In the table there are roughly 2,700 clones, around 92% of which are singletons. The TCR sequence derives from a human patient with POMP-related autoinflammation and immune dysregulation (PRAID). The T cells may partly be graft donor cells. This specimen was CD4+ follicular helper T cells (Tfh) from PBMCs, taken after stem cell transplantation. The chain combines TRBV7-2 with TRBJ1-1, with 8 nucleotides matching TRBD1. The CDR3 DNA reads as TGTGCCAGCAGCCCCTGGACAGGGCTGAACACTGAAGCTTTCTTT. Residues: CASSPWTGLNTEAFF.